Described below is a single T cell receptor (beta chain) sequence and its context. These data come from a study of cytomegalovirus exposure and HLA in healthy donors. Looking at the study overall: One earlier analysis, a look at 200 million or so T cells, found some 120 million unique TCR beta sequences.

Germline trimming cut 6 bases from V and 5 bases from J; bases unmatched to any gene: 9. CDR1 and CDR2 from the germline V gene are SGHNT and YENEEA. This CDR3 comprises 15 residues. Use of 60 Vbeta and 13 Jbeta primers characterized the PCR. Method: immunoSEQ multiplex PCR; TCRdb's copy keeps in-frame clones and lacks some. The sample carries 130,000 or so clones, around 82% recorded once. This clonotype was obtained from a man aged 45 to 65 in good health and CMV-seronegative. Sequencing was performed on PBMCs. The chain is built from TRBV11-3 and TRBJ2-5; TRBD1 agrees at 10 bases. The CDR3 protein is CASSLGTGASETQYF. The CDR3, as DNA: TGTGCCAGCAGTCTGGGGACAGGGGCATCGGAGACCCAGTACTTC.